The T cell receptor (beta chain) under discussion was sequenced for a study of shared clonotypes between healthy human individuals. Study as a whole: Each donor had three CD4 naive, three CD4 memory, two CD8 naive and one CD8 memory plate.

Study-wide results and caveats: Represented genetic and exposure-history diversity was restricted by having few donors.

There are 13 residues in the CDR3. V dropped 3 bases and J dropped 2 bases, with 7 bases sitting between them. Germline V gene sequence: CDR1 SEHNR, CDR2 FQNEAQ (reference sequence). Of note for this clone: The antigen is unknown. In the same sample, other DNA sequences code for this CDR3.

The sorted-subset replicate PCRs were given around 200 ng DNA, which is approximately 30,000 T cell genomes. Only in-frame clones appear in the TCRdb table, and some are missing; sequencing was by immunoSEQ multiplex PCR. The data contain some 2 million clones, 90% to 95% of them singletons. This clonotype was sampled from a man aged 18 to 29 in good health. The V and J genes are TRBV7-9 and TRBJ2-5, with D unclear. Sequenced material: naive CD4+ T cells sorted from blood. Sample subset: CD45RA+ positively selected. CDR3 DNA: TGTGCCAGCAGCTTGGGCCAGCAAGAGACCCAGTACTTC. Protein sequence: CASSLGQQETQYF.